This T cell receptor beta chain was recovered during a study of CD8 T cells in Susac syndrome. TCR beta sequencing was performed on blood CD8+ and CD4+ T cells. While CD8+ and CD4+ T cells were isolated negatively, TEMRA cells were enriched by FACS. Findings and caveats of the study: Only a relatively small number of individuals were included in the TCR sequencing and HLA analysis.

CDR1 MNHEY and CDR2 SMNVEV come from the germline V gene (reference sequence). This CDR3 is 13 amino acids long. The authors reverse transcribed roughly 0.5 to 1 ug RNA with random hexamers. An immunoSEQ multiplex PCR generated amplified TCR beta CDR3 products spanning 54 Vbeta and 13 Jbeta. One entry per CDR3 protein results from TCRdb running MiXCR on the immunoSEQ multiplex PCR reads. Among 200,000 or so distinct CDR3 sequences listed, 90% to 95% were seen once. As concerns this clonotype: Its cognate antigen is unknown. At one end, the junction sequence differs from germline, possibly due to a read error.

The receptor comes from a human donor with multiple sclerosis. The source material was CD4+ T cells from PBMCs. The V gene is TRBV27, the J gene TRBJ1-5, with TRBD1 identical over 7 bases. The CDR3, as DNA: TGTGCCAGCAGTTTGTACAGGGGACAGCGCCAGCATTTT. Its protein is CASSLYRGQRQHF.